The 21 T cell receptor beta chains presented below share a single source sample, sequenced in a study of blood T cells in healthy people across ages. Combining a sample-barcoded 5' primer with a J-beta primer mix, a second PCR ran for roughly 7 to 12 cycles. TCRdb ran MiXCR on the 5' RACE reads and lists one entry per CDR3 protein. The sample contains around 990,000 distinct CDR3 sequences, 35% to 40% of which appear only once. The material sequenced was blood. These receptors were taken from a man aged 18 to 30 in good health.

This clonotype came up a few times. The genes are TRBV20-1 and TRBJ1-5, with D tentatively TRBD1 (5 bases). CDR3 length equals 13 residues. CDR1 and CDR2 from the germline V gene are DFQATT and SNEGSKA (reference sequence). Trimming took 8 bases from V and 5 from J, leaving 16 bases between them. CDR3 DNA sequence: TGCAGTCTAAAGCAGGGCTTCGATCAGCCCCAGCATTTT. Its protein product is CSLKQGFDQPQHF.

This clonotype has more than one count but fewer than ten. This chain joins TRBV4-2 and TRBJ1-1; 7 bases agree with TRBD1. J lost 3 bases, V lost 1 base, and 5 bases had no gene match. This CDR3 is 15 amino acids long. Per the germline V gene, CDR1 is LGHNA and CDR2 is YNFKEQ. DNA of the CDR3: TGTGCCAGCAGCCAAGGCGACAGGGACGACACTGAAGCTTTCTTT. Translating it yields CASSQGDRDDTEAFF.

The sample holds a few counts of this clonotype. The J gene is TRBJ2-1, the V gene TRBV6-5, with TRBD1 matching over 7 bases. CDR1 is MNHEY and CDR2 is SVGAGI in the germline V gene. Losses at the gene ends were 5 bases for V and 4 bases for J; bases not matched to a gene: 5. The CDR3 extends over 14 amino acids. The CDR3 bases are TGTGCCAGCAGTCGAGAGGGACAGTACAATGAGCAGTTCTTC. It specifies CASSREGQYNEQFF.

The rearrangement links TRBV20-1 to TRBJ2-1; D is perhaps TRBD2 (5 bases). The CDR3 length is 13 residues. Germline CDR1 is DFQATT and CDR2 is SNEGSKA (reference sequence). The CDR3 nucleotides read TGCGTCCGGCGGGCCACACCCCACAATGAGCAGTTCTTC. This gives the protein CVRRATPHNEQFF.

Note on this clonotype: Germline and junction disagree at one end, which may indicate a read error. The V gene is TRBV6-5, the J gene TRBJ2-2; the D call may be TRBD1 or TRBD2 (5 bases each). The CDR3 runs 16 residues. CDR1 MNHEY and CDR2 SVGAGI come from the germline V gene. Written as DNA, the CDR3 is TGTGCCAACAGTTACCTCGGGACGTCGAACACCGGGGAGCTGTTTTTT. Translated: CANSYLGTSNTGELFF.

J is TRBJ2-1 and V is TRBV29-1; D unclear. V was shortened by 6 bases and J by 5 bases, with 14 bases between the two germline ends. The CDR3 covers 13 residues. Per germline, CDR1 SQVTM and CDR2 ANQGSEA. CDR3: CSVRDPYNNEQFF. The CDR3 DNA reads as TGCAGCGTCCGAGACCCCTACAACAATGAGCAGTTCTTC.

This clonotype was counted only a few times. Mismatch with germline at one junction end may stem from a read error. This sequence joins TRBV27 and TRBJ2-7; D perhaps matches TRBD1 (5 bases). From germline, CDR1 is MNHEY and CDR2 SMNVEV (reference sequence). This CDR3 comprises 15 residues. CDR3: CASRLYYTGTYEQYF. The CDR3 nucleotides read TGTGCCAGCAGGTTATATTACACAGGTACCTACGAGCAGTACTTC.

The gene calls are TRBV29-1 and TRBJ1-1; the match to TRBD1 covers 9 bases. CDR3 size: 13 residues. Germline V gives CDR1 SQVTM, CDR2 ANQGSEA. V gave up 7 bases and J gave up 4 bases; unmatched junction bases: 7. CDR3 bases: TGCAGCGCTTGGGACAGGGACGGCACTGAAGCTTTCTTT. This codes for CSAWDRDGTEAFF.

This clonotype was seen a few times. This rearrangement joins TRBV7-2 to TRBJ1-4; D might be TRBD1 (5 bases). The germline V gene has CDR1 SGHTA and CDR2 FQGNSA. The V end lost 3 bases, the J end lost 5 bases, and 10 bases lay between the germline ends. The length of the CDR3 is 14 residues. This chain's CDR3 is CASSFDSLNEKLFF. The CDR3 nucleotides are TGTGCCAGCAGCTTCGACAGTCTAAATGAAAAACTGTTTTTT.

The genes are TRBV4-1 and TRBJ2-7; D remains ambiguous. This CDR3 has 17 residues. Looked up from germline, CDR1 is MGHRA and CDR2 is YSYEKL. Trimming removed 4 bases from V and 7 bases from J, with 26 bases in between. CDR3 amino acids: CASSPIPTGSSYNEQYF. In nucleotides, the CDR3 is TGCGCCAGCAGCCCAATACCGACCGGCTCCTCCTACAATGAGCAGTACTTC.

This clonotype has a handful of counts. CDR3 nucleotides: TGCAGCGGGGCGACAGGGGGTGCAGATACGCAGTATTTT. As protein: CSGATGGADTQYF. This chain joins TRBV29-1 and TRBJ2-3; 9 bases fit TRBD1. The CDR3 length is 13 residues. Germline assignment: CDR1 SQVTM and CDR2 ANQGSEA. J lost 4 bases, V lost 7 bases, and 6 bases had no gene match.

There are a few counts of this clonotype. The chain has TRBV20-1 and TRBJ2-1, with 14 bases lining up with TRBD2. Germline values: CDR1 DFQATT, CDR2 SNEGSKA (reference sequence). This CDR3 contains 17 residues. J was trimmed by 8 bases and V by 3 bases; bases with no gene match: 12. CDR3 DNA sequence: TGCAGTGCTAGCGGGACTAGCGGGGGAGCGCCGCTCCATGAGCAGTTCTTC. It specifies CSASGTSGGAPLHEQFF.

The rearrangement joins TRBV5-1 to TRBJ2-1; D is unclear. Trimming stripped 0 bases from V and 6 bases from J, with 13 bases between. The CDR3 spans 15 residues. The V gene's germline CDR1 is SGHRS and CDR2 YFSETQ. The CDR3 DNA sequence: TGCGCCAGCAGCTTGGAGCCTAGGCCCACCAATGAGCAGTTCTTC. Translated: CASSLEPRPTNEQFF.

The V gene is TRBV6-2 or TRBV6-3, the J gene TRBJ2-3, with D perhaps matching TRBD1 (5 bases). CDR3 length equals 18 residues. Between the trimmed V and J ends, which lost 0 bases and 2 bases, there was a span of 18 bases. Germline V lookup: CDR1 MNHEY, CDR2 SVGEGT. Here the CDR3 reads CASSYSTKGRDTTDTQYF. The CDR3 DNA sequence: TGTGCCAGCAGTTACTCAACGAAGGGCAGGGATACCACAGATACGCAGTATTTT.

The rearrangement uses TRBV20-1 and TRBJ1-4; no reliable D call. CDR3 length: 11 residues. Germline CDR1 reads DFQATT; CDR2 reads SNEGSKA (reference sequence). V shed 8 bases and J shed 4 bases, with 8 bases lying between them. In nucleotides, the CDR3 is TGCAGTATCTTGAATAATGAAAAACTGTTTTTT. Amino acids: CSILNNEKLFF.

The V gene is TRBV15, the J gene TRBJ2-3; D is uncertain. V was shortened by 0 bases and J by 2 bases, with 24 bases between the two germline ends. The CDR3 covers 20 residues. Germline lookup yields CDR1 LNHNV and CDR2 YYDKDF (reference sequence). Here the CDR3 reads CATSRDVRPVKLSVTDTQYF. The CDR3 region has the DNA TGTGCCACCAGCAGAGATGTTCGGCCAGTAAAGCTATCGGTCACAGATACGCAGTATTTT.

At least ten counts were recorded for this clonotype. As DNA, the CDR3 is TGTGCCAGCAGCTTTAGCGGCGATGAGCAGTTCTTC. Its protein is CASSFSGDEQFF. The chain employs TRBV11-2 and TRBJ2-1; D perhaps matches TRBD2 (6 bases). Germline V gene sequence: CDR1 SGHAT, CDR2 FQNNGV. Between the trimmed V and J ends, which lost 3 bases and 8 bases, there was a span of 8 bases. CDR3 size: 12 residues.

A few counts support this clonotype. The chain has TRBV9 and TRBJ1-2; 7 bases align to TRBD1. J lost 4 bases, V lost 4 bases, and 10 bases had no gene match. From germline, CDR1 is SGDLS and CDR2 YYNGEE. This CDR3 spans 15 amino acids. The CDR3 reads CASSPGTVSSYGYTF. The DNA of the CDR3 is TGTGCCAGCAGCCCCGGGACAGTTTCTAGCTATGGCTACACCTTC.

The table lists this clonotype with a few counts. The chain recombines TRBV5-6 with TRBJ2-3; TRBD1 agrees at 7 bases. Germline V gene data show CDR1 as SGHDT and CDR2 as YYEEEE. Germline trimming cut 3 bases from V and 0 bases from J; bases unmatched to any gene: 10. The CDR3 is 17 residues long. CDR3 bases: TGTGCCAGCAGCTACGGGACAGACGCTCTGAGCACAGATACGCAGTATTTT. Translating it yields CASSYGTDALSTDTQYF.

This clonotype was seen a few times. This chain connects TRBV11-2 to TRBJ2-1; no clear D. Germline-derived CDR1 and CDR2 are SGHAT and FQNNGV. V lost 1 base and J lost 9, with 13 bases in between. CDR3 length: 14 residues. The CDR3 protein is CASSLAGTVPEQFF. CDR3 sequence (DNA): TGTGCCAGCAGCTTAGCCGGCACCGTACCTGAGCAGTTCTTC.

This clonotype was observed once. J is TRBJ1-5 and V is TRBV4-1; a weak D match, TRBD1 (5 bases). There are 15 residues in the CDR3. V was pared by 4 bases and J by 2 bases, with 12 bases between. CDR1 is MGHRA and CDR2 is YSYEKL in the germline V gene. Here the CDR3 reads CASSRTRGGNQPQHF. The CDR3 nucleotides are TGCGCCAGCAGCCGGACAAGGGGCGGCAATCAGCCCCAGCATTTT.